This TCR beta chain came from a study of long-term antiretroviral therapy in people with HIV. Broader study findings: An increase in diversity followed ART, yet levels stayed below transplant donor controls. Across all time points, the repertoire was dominated by clones that expanded before ART.

Each HIV-infected participant was given treatment in the United States. At the survey level, the v3.0 immunoSEQ assay was run. Only in-frame clones appear in the TCRdb table, and some are missing; sequencing was by immunoSEQ multiplex PCR. The data hold approximately 22,000 clones, with about 80% observed a single time. V lost 4 bases and J 0 bases, leaving 11 bases between the germline ends. Germline V lookup: CDR1 SEHNR, CDR2 FQNEAQ (reference sequence). The CDR3 extends over 15 amino acids. Notes on this clone: Its antigen is unknown.

The sequencing here drew on unsorted PBMCs, taken 0.5 years before starting antiretroviral therapy. This TCR was sampled from a man between 40 and 49 years old with HIV. The chain recombines TRBV7-9 with TRBJ2-3, with D hard to call. DNA for the CDR3: TGTGCCAGCAGCTCCGCAGGTCCGAGCACAGATACGCAGTATTTT. It yields the protein CASSSAGPSTDTQYF.